The 21 T cell receptor beta chains given below trace back to one sample, sequenced in a study of OX40 agonist ivuxolimab in advanced cancers. The data were produced by immunoSEQ multiplex PCR, yet TCRdb's version contains in-frame clones alone and is incomplete. Found here are 75,000 to 100,000 clones, 75% to 95% of them singletons; the top ten hold around 0.3%. Here the sequenced sample was CD4+ or CD8+ T cells sorted from blood, taken in a trial of the OX40 agonist ivuxolimab. The receptors derive from an adult with an advanced solid tumor such as melanoma, head and neck, liver or kidney cancer.

V usage is TRBV14 and J usage is TRBJ2-1; weak D call: TRBD1 (5 bases). Germline assignment: CDR1 SGHDN and CDR2 FVKESK. The CDR3 is made up of 13 amino acids. V was pared by 4 bases and J by 6 bases, with 10 bases between. CDR3 region: CASSLHQGNEQFF. In DNA form, the CDR3 reads TGTGCCAGCAGCCTCCACCAGGGCAATGAGCAGTTCTTC.

V is TRBV19 and J is TRBJ2-1; tentatively, D is TRBD2 (6 bases). V lost 4 bases and J 9 bases, leaving 16 bases between the germline ends. The CDR3 spans 14 residues. Germline CDR1 is LNHDA and CDR2 is SQIVND (reference sequence). The DNA of the CDR3 is TGTGCCAGTAGTAGGTTCGGGAGCTCTACTGAGCAGTTCTTC. This gives the protein CASSRFGSSTEQFF.

This chain joins TRBV29-1 and TRBJ1-3; no firm D call. Germline CDR1 SQVTM, CDR2 ANQGSEA. The V end lost 1 base, the J end lost 5 bases, and 12 bases lay between the germline ends. The CDR3 is 14 amino acids. The CDR3 nucleotides read TGCAGCGTTGAAGTAGCGTCAGCCCGAAACACCATATATTTT. This translates into CSVEVASARNTIYF.

This clone was seen a single time. The chain couples TRBV5-1 to TRBJ2-1; D remains ambiguous. Germline-derived CDR1 and CDR2 are SGHRS and YFSETQ. This CDR3 is 15 amino acids long. Trimming left V 4 bases short and J 10 bases short, with 21 bases between. Here the CDR3 DNA reads TGCGCCAGCAGCCCCTCACGAGCCCAACGCGAAGAGCAGTTCTTC. Translated: CASSPSRAQREEQFF.

V and J are TRBV14 and TRBJ2-1, with TRBD2 matching 13 bases. With 0 bases clipped from V and 6 bases from J, the junction kept 11 bases outside the gene matches. Germline loops: CDR1 SGHDN, CDR2 FVKESK. This CDR3 comprises 19 residues. In nucleotides, the CDR3 is TGTGCCAGCAGCCAAGATTGGCTCCGGACTAGCGGGAGACTCAATGAGCAGTTCTTC. Residues: CASSQDWLRTSGRLNEQFF. The full variable domain, completed using reference TRBV14 and TRBJ2-1, is EAGVTQFPSHSVIEKGQTVTLRCDPISGHDNLYWYRRVMGKEIKFLLHFVKESKQDESGMPNNRFLAERTGGTYSTLKVQPAELEDSGVYFCASSQDWLRTSGRLNEQFFGPGTRLTVL.

The rearrangement links TRBV6-5 to TRBJ2-3; 9 bases are shared with TRBD2. Germline V gene sequence: CDR1 MNHEY, CDR2 SVGAGI. CDR3 length equals 14 residues. With V trimmed by 5 bases and J by 4 bases, 4 bases remained unmatched. Written as DNA, the CDR3 is TGTGCCAGCAGTCCACTAGCGGGCCCAGATACGCAGTATTTT. It codes for CASSPLAGPDTQYF.

This chain's CDR3 is CASRRDRASNQPQHF. The CDR3 DNA reads as TGTGCCAGTAGGCGGGACAGGGCTAGCAATCAGCCCCAGCATTTT. V gene TRBV19 combines with J gene TRBJ1-5; TRBD1 matches 9 bases. V shed 6 bases, J shed 0 bases, and the junction held 3 bases outside the gene matches. This CDR3 comprises 15 residues. CDR1 is LNHDA, CDR2 SQIVND, per germline (reference sequence).

The gene calls are TRBV7-3 and TRBJ2-5, with 9 bases aligning to TRBD2. The junction had 6 bases not matched to a gene; V was cut back by 5 bases and J by 2 bases. The CDR3 runs 15 residues. Per germline, CDR1 SGHTA and CDR2 FQGTGA. CDR3 loop: CASSLLAGAQETQYF. CDR3 nucleotides: TGTGCCAGCAGCCTCTTAGCGGGAGCACAAGAGACCCAGTACTTC.

The chain uses TRBV9 and TRBJ2-4, with TRBD2 matching 16 bases. The CDR3 is made up of 20 amino acids. J gave up 0 bases and V 4 bases, and 10 bases lay outside the gene matches. Germline assignment: CDR1 SGDLS and CDR2 YYNGEE. Written as DNA, the CDR3 is TGTGCCAGCAGCAAGGGACTAGCGGGAGGGGGATCCCTAGCCAAAAACATTCAGTACTTC. It translates to CASSKGLAGGGSLAKNIQYF.

The chain links TRBV5-4 to TRBJ2-7; D is unresolved. This CDR3 region has 12 residues. Germline lookup yields CDR1 SGHNT and CDR2 YYREEE (reference sequence). Trimming took off 4 bases at V and 7 bases at J, with 12 bases between the two ends. The chain's CDR3 is CASSLDRREQYF. CDR3 sequence (DNA): TGTGCCAGCAGCCTAGATCGGCGGGAGCAGTACTTC.

The V gene is TRBV7-9, the J gene TRBJ1-1, with D unresolved. The CDR3 runs 15 residues. Trimming cost V 1 base and J 0 bases, with 9 bases left between them. CDR1 SEHNR and CDR2 FQNEAQ come from the germline V gene (reference sequence). CDR3 DNA: TGTGCCAGCAGCTTAGGATCGACTATGAACACTGAAGCTTTCTTT. Translating it yields CASSLGSTMNTEAFF. Based on the CDR3 plus reference TRBV7-9 and TRBJ1-1, the full variable domain is DTGVSQNPRHKITKRGQNVTFRCDPISEHNRLYWYRQTLGQGPEFLTYFQNEAQLEKSRLLSDRFSAERPKGSFSTLEIQRTEQGDSAMYLCASSLGSTMNTEAFFGQGTRLTVV.

This rearrangement joins TRBV7-9 to TRBJ2-1; 11 positions agree with TRBD2. With V trimmed by 5 bases and J by 0 bases, 3 bases remained unmatched. This CDR3 has 16 amino acids. CDR1 is SEHNR, CDR2 FQNEAQ, per germline (reference sequence). CDR3 sequence reads: CASSQGTSGSYNEQFF. DNA of the CDR3: TGTGCCAGCAGCCAGGGGACTAGCGGCTCCTACAATGAGCAGTTCTTC.

The chain carries TRBV15 and TRBJ2-7; 7 bases are a match to TRBD2. This CDR3 comprises 13 residues. Trimming took 5 bases from V and 5 from J; bases not matched to a gene: 6. The V gene's germline CDR1 is LNHNV and CDR2 YYDKDF (reference sequence). The CDR3 loop reads CATSPRGVHEQYF. DNA of the CDR3: TGTGCCACCAGCCCCCGGGGGGTCCACGAGCAGTACTTC.

This chain links TRBV4-2 with TRBJ1-2; D is unclear. Germline assignment: CDR1 LGHNA and CDR2 YNFKEQ. Trimming shortened V by 0 bases and J by 2 bases, and 7 bases separated the two germline ends. This CDR3 spans 14 amino acids. The CDR3 DNA reads as TGTGCCAGCAGCCAAGATGGGCTGAACTATGGCTACACCTTC. Amino acids: CASSQDGLNYGYTF.

The CDR3 sequence: CAISEVAAETQYF. DNA for the CDR3: TGTGCCATCAGTGAAGTCGCGGCAGAGACCCAGTACTTC. The chain has TRBV10-3 and TRBJ2-5; D gene ambiguous. The CDR3 length is 13 residues. V was trimmed by 3 bases and J by 4 bases, leaving 9 bases between them. Germline V gives CDR1 ENHRY, CDR2 SYGVKD.

As DNA, the CDR3 is TGTGCCAGCAGCGGGCCGACAGGGGGTACCGGGGAGCTGTTTTTT. It yields the protein CASSGPTGGTGELFF. The V and J genes are TRBV11-2 and TRBJ2-2, with 9 bases matching TRBD1. The CDR3 has 15 residues. CDR1 SGHAT and CDR2 FQNNGV come from the germline V gene. V lost 5 bases and J lost 5; bases outside the gene matches: 6.

J is TRBJ2-7 and V is TRBV11-2; 7 bases fit TRBD1. Germline-derived CDR1 and CDR2 are SGHAT and FQNNGV. The CDR3 has 13 amino acids. V lost 5 bases to trimming and J lost 2 bases; unmatched junction nucleotides: 3. Here the CDR3 DNA reads TGTGCCAGCAGCCATGACAGGGCCTACGAGCAGTACTTC. Translating it yields CASSHDRAYEQYF.

The chain carries TRBV28 and TRBJ2-7; 11 bases fit TRBD2. Germline values: CDR1 MDHEN, CDR2 SYDVKM. The CDR3 has 17 amino acids. Trimming cost V 4 bases and J 3 bases; bases outside gene matches: 11. CDR3 loop: CASSSRISGRASYEQYF. The CDR3 nucleotides are TGTGCCAGCAGTTCCCGAATTAGCGGGAGGGCAAGCTACGAGCAGTACTTC.

The rearrangement uses TRBV28 and TRBJ2-7; TRBD2 might be the D (5 bases). The CDR3 has 15 residues. The V end was cut by 6 bases, the J end by 3 bases, with 18 bases between. Germline CDR1 reads MDHEN; CDR2 reads SYDVKM. The CDR3 is CASSLPPGNNYEQYF. The CDR3 DNA sequence: TGTGCCAGCAGCCTCCCTCCGGGAAACAACTACGAGCAGTACTTC.

V is TRBV29-1 and J is TRBJ2-7; tentative D call: TRBD1 (5 bases). Germline CDR1 and CDR2: SQVTM and ANQGSEA. V was shortened by 5 bases and J by 1 base, with 9 bases between the two germline ends. The CDR3 spans 12 residues. The DNA of the CDR3 is TGCAGCGTTTCCCAGGGTTCCTACGAGCAGTACTTC. Translating it yields CSVSQGSYEQYF.

V and J are TRBV28 and TRBJ2-2; 10 bases agree with TRBD2. The CDR3 covers 15 residues. The V segment lost 8 bases and the J segment 9 bases; nucleotides outside the gene matches: 12. CDR1 and CDR2 from the germline V gene are MDHEN and SYDVKM. The CDR3 region has the DNA TGTGCCAGCGGGTCCCAAGCGGGAGGGCCGCGGGAGCTGTTTTTT. It encodes CASGSQAGGPRELFF.